This T cell receptor beta chain was recovered during a study of blood T cell repertoires in COVID-19. Under the authors' procedure: Estimation of nucleated cell counts was performed using reference gene primer amplification. Sequenced by immunoSEQ multiplex PCR; TCRdb stores in-frame clones only, minus some. V and J calls and clone size are those listed in that table; D and trimming were worked out from the DNA. This table has 35,000 to 55,000 clones, 90% appearing once. The TCR originated in a man between 70 and 80 years old with active COVID-19. Sequenced: peripheral blood.

As DNA, the CDR3 is TGTGCCAGCAGCCTAGGGACAACGAACACTGAAGCTTTCTTT. The encoded protein is CASSLGTTNTEAFF. J is TRBJ1-1 and V is TRBV5-8; possible D gene TRBD1, 6 bases. Deletions cut 4 bases from V and 1 base from J, with 11 bases between. Germline V gene data show CDR1 as SGHTS and CDR2 as YDEGEE. The CDR3 consists of 14 residues.